This is a list of T cell receptor beta chains from one sample in a study of control samples from healthy donors and cancer patients. The data were produced by immunoSEQ multiplex PCR, yet TCRdb's version contains in-frame clones alone and is incomplete. The table has approximately 170,000 clones, approximately 90% seen once. The sequenced material came from blood. The receptor source for this set is a woman aged 25 to 39 in good health. Both conserved end residues are part of each CDR3. A D gene is named only where the DNA matches it firmly. Rows may omit the clone size; those that give it use once, few, many or a size class.

size | J | D | V | DNA | CDR3
- | TRBJ2-3 | - | TRBV7-3 | TGTGCCAGCAGCCCGGCGCCAGGGACCCACACAGATACGCAGTATTTT | CASSPAPGTHTDTQYF
- | TRBJ2-1 | - | TRBV7-2 | TGTGCCAGCTCGCTTGGGTACTCCTACAATGAGCAGTTCTTC | CASSLGYSYNEQFF
- | TRBJ1-5 | - | TRBV28 | TGTGCCAGCAGTTTGAGGGGGGCTCCGGGGCGCAATCAGCCCCAGCATTTT | CASSLRGAPGRNQPQHF
- | TRBJ1-4 | TRBD1 | TRBV4-1 | TGCGCCAGCAGCCCTGGACAGGGGAGGAATGAAAAACTGTTTTTT | CASSPGQGRNEKLFF
- | TRBJ2-7 | TRBD2 | TRBV6-5 | TGTGCCACCTCGGGGACTAGCGCTTCCTACGAGCAGTACTTC | CATSGTSASYEQYF
- | TRBJ1-5 | - | TRBV28 | TGTGCCAGCTTCTATAGCAATCAGCCCCAGCATTTT | CASFYSNQPQHF
- | TRBJ1-1 | TRBD1 | TRBV7-9 | TGTGCCAGCAGCTTAGTTGGCAGGGGGTTTGTTGAAGCTTTCTTT | CASSLVGRGFVEAFF
- | TRBJ1-6 | TRBD1 | TRBV28 | TGTGCCAGTGATACAGGGGACTCCTATAATTCACCCCTCCACTTT | CASDTGDSYNSPLHF
once | TRBJ2-3 | TRBD2 | TRBV7-2 | TGTGCCAGCAGCTCGCGGGGGAATACGCAGTATTTT | CASSSRGNTQYF
- | TRBJ2-3 | TRBD2 | TRBV7-3 | TGTGCCAGCAGCTTGGCTAGCGGGAGGGTCACAGATACGCAGTATTTT | CASSLASGRVTDTQYF
- | TRBJ2-7 | - | TRBV21-1 | TGTGCCAGCAGCAAAGAGGAGGGGACAGGGGGCCTCGAGCAGTACTTC | CASSKEEGTGGLEQYF
- | TRBJ1-1 | - | TRBV19 | TGTGCCAGTAGAAATAAGGGGGGCGTCCTCACTGAAGCTTTCTTT | CASRNKGGVLTEAFF
- | TRBJ2-3 | - | TRBV4-2 | TGTGCCAGCAGCCAAGAAGAGGCTAGCCAAGGCACAGATACGCAGTATTTT | CASSQEEASQGTDTQYF
- | TRBJ2-2 | - | TRBV15 | TGTGCCACCAGCAGCGCCAGGGCGAACACCGGGGAGCTGTTTTTT | CATSSARANTGELFF
- | TRBJ2-7 | - | TRBV6-5 | TGTGCCAGCAGGGGACAAAAGTCCTACGAGCAGTACTTC | CASRGQKSYEQYF
- | TRBJ1-3 | - | TRBV9 | TGTGCCAGCAGCGTAGATCAGGGTGTAGCGGGAAACACCATATATTTT | CASSVDQGVAGNTIYF
- | TRBJ2-1 | - | TRBV6-1 | TGTGCCAGCAGTGAATTGGTACAGGGATACTACAATGAGCAGTTCTTC | CASSELVQGYYNEQFF
- | TRBJ2-1 | TRBD2 | TRBV14 | TGTGCCAGCAGTCCCGAGGTGGGACTAGCTCCCCCGGGGGGCAATGAGCAGTTCTTC | CASSPEVGLAPPGGNEQFF
once | TRBJ2-2 | - | TRBV5-1 | TGCGCCAGCAGCTTACAGGGCGAGAACACCGGGGAGCTGTTTTTT | CASSLQGENTGELFF
- | TRBJ1-2 | - | TRBV27 | TGTGCCAGCAGTTTTTTTTCTAACTATGGCTACACCTTC | CASSFFSNYGYTF
- | TRBJ2-2 | TRBD2 | TRBV4-1 | TGCGCCAGCAGCCAGGGTTATTTCCCACTAGCGGGAGTAAGAGGGGAGCTGTTTTTT | CASSQGYFPLAGVRGELFF
- | TRBJ2-7 | TRBD2 | TRBV27 | TGTGCCAGCAGTTTATATTCCCCTAGCGGGAGGCGCCACGAGCAGTACTTC | CASSLYSPSGRRHEQYF
- | TRBJ2-1 | - | TRBV10-3 | TGTGCCATCAGTGAAAGGGATCTCTACAATGAGCAGTTCTTC | CAISERDLYNEQFF
- | TRBJ2-6 | - | TRBV6-4 | TGTGCCAGCAGTGACGGTCCCCGGCCGCATGGGGCCAACGTCCTGACTTTC | CASSDGPRPHGANVLTF
- | TRBJ2-1 | TRBD2 | TRBV9 | TGTGCCAGCAGCCCGAGGACTAGCGGGAGTTTTAATGAGCAGTTCTTC | CASSPRTSGSFNEQFF
once | TRBJ1-3 | - | TRBV4-1 | TGCGCCAGCAGCCAAGAGGGAACTTCTGGAAACACCATATATTTT | CASSQEGTSGNTIYF
- | TRBJ1-1 | - | TRBV4-2 | TGTGCCAGCAGCCCCGGCGAGGGGGGCAGGTTCACTGAAGCTTTCTTT | CASSPGEGGRFTEAFF
- | TRBJ1-3 | TRBD1 | TRBV18 | TGTGCCAGCTCACCGGGACAGGGGGCGTTAAACACCATATATTTT | CASSPGQGALNTIYF
- | TRBJ2-7 | - | TRBV19 | TGTGCCAGTAGTCAGGGTTACGAGCAGTACTTC | CASSQGYEQYF
- | TRBJ2-1 | TRBD2 | TRBV6-2/TRBV6-3 | TGTGCCAGCAGTTACGGCGCGGGAGACGGGGGTGAGCAGTTCTTC | CASSYGAGDGGEQFF
- | TRBJ2-1 | - | TRBV28 | TGTGCCAGCACCTCGCCCACAGAGAACAATGAGCAGTTCTTC | CASTSPTENNEQFF
- | TRBJ1-1 | - | TRBV14 | TGTGCCAGCAGCCAAGACCGGAACACTGAAGCTTTCTTT | CASSQDRNTEAFF
- | TRBJ2-3 | - | TRBV9 | TGTGCCAGCACCTCAGGGGGGTGGGGCACAGATACGCAGTATTTT | CASTSGGWGTDTQYF
once | TRBJ1-1 | - | TRBV5-4 | TGTGCCAGCAGGCCGGAGGGGGGACGGAACACTGAAGCTTTCTTT | CASRPEGGRNTEAFF
- | TRBJ1-1 | - | TRBV19 | TGTGCCAGTAGGAGGTTAATAAACACTGAAGCTTTCTTT | CASRRLINTEAFF
- | TRBJ1-2 | - | TRBV7-9 | TGTGCCAGCAGCCCCGGGGGACGTCCCTATGGCTACACCTTC | CASSPGGRPYGYTF
- | TRBJ1-1 | - | TRBV6-2/TRBV6-3 | TGTGCCAGCAGTTACTCGTGGTCTCTTCCGAACACTGAAGCTTTCTTT | CASSYSWSLPNTEAFF
- | TRBJ2-7 | TRBD1 | TRBV9 | TGTGCCAGCAGCTCCGGCGGGACAGGGTTGTACTACGAGCAGTACTTC | CASSSGGTGLYYEQYF
- | TRBJ1-1 | - | TRBV15 | TGTGCCACCAGCAGACCCAACGCCTGGGACACTGAAGCTTTCTTT | CATSRPNAWDTEAFF
- | TRBJ2-7 | - | TRBV7-2 | TGTGCCAGCAGCCAGCACGGGGGGCGCACGGCCTACGAGCAGTACTTC | CASSQHGGRTAYEQYF
once | TRBJ2-2 | TRBD1 | TRBV2 | TGTGCCAGCAGCCCGAACAGGGGGCTTGACACCGGGGAGCTGTTTTTT | CASSPNRGLDTGELFF
- | TRBJ2-5 | - | TRBV11-2 | TGTGCCAGCAGCTGGCGGGGGCAGGCATGGGAGACCCAGTACTTC | CASSWRGQAWETQYF
- | TRBJ1-6 | - | TRBV5-1 | TGCGCCAGCAGCTTAGTAGGGTACGGATCACCCCTCCACTTT | CASSLVGYGSPLHF
- | TRBJ2-2 | - | TRBV18 | TGTGCCAGCTCACCAGCGAACACCGGGGAGCTGTTTTTT | CASSPANTGELFF
- | TRBJ2-2 | - | TRBV3-1/TRBV3-2 | TGTGCCAGCAGTCCCAGGGGGGACACCGGGGAGCTGTTTTTT | CASSPRGDTGELFF
- | TRBJ2-1 | TRBD2 | TRBV12-5 | TGTGCTAGTGGTTTGACCAAGACTAGCGGGCGGTTGTTGGGCTCCTACAATGAGCAGTTCTTC | CASGLTKTSGRLLGSYNEQFF
- | TRBJ1-6 | - | TRBV28 | TGTGCCAGCAGTACAGGGAGTTCACCCCTCCACTTT | CASSTGSSPLHF
- | TRBJ1-1 | TRBD1 | TRBV28 | TGTGCCAGCAGTCCCTCCGGGACAGGCCGGTTGAACACTGAAGCTTTCTTT | CASSPSGTGRLNTEAFF
- | TRBJ2-5 | - | TRBV7-9 | TGTGCCAGCAGCCGACCCCCCAGCGTTCAAGAGACCCAGTACTTC | CASSRPPSVQETQYF
- | TRBJ2-3 | TRBD2 | TRBV7-8 | TGTGCCAGCAGCTTCCTAGCGGGAGGGGTGACAGATACGCAGTATTTT | CASSFLAGGVTDTQYF
- | TRBJ1-3 | - | TRBV6-5 | TGTGCCAGCAGTTACTCTGGAGAAGTGGGAAACACCATATATTTT | CASSYSGEVGNTIYF
once | TRBJ2-7 | - | TRBV6-2/TRBV6-3 | TGTGCCAGCAGTTACAGATACGAGCAGTACTTC | CASSYRYEQYF
- | TRBJ1-2 | - | TRBV12-3/TRBV12-4 | TGTGCCAGCGCCAAGGGGGGCTACACCTTC | CASAKGGYTF
- | TRBJ2-7 | - | TRBV19 | TGTGCCAGTAGTATAGCCCCCGGCAGCTACGAGCAGTACTTC | CASSIAPGSYEQYF